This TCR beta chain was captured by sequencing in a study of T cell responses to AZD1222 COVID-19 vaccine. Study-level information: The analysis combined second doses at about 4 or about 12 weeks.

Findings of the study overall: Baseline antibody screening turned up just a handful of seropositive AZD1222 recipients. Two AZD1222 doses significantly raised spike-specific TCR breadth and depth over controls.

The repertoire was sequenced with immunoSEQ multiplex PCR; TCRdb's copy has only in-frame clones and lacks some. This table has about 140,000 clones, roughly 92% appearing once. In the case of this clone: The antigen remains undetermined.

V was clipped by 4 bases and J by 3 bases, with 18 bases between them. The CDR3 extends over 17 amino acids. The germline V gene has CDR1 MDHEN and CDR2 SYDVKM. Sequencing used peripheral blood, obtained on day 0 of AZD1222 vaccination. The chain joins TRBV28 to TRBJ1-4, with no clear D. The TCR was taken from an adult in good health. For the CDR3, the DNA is TGTGCCAGCAGTTCCTCTGATGTATGGTCTGCTAATGAAAAACTGTTTTTT. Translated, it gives CASSSSDVWSANEKLFF.